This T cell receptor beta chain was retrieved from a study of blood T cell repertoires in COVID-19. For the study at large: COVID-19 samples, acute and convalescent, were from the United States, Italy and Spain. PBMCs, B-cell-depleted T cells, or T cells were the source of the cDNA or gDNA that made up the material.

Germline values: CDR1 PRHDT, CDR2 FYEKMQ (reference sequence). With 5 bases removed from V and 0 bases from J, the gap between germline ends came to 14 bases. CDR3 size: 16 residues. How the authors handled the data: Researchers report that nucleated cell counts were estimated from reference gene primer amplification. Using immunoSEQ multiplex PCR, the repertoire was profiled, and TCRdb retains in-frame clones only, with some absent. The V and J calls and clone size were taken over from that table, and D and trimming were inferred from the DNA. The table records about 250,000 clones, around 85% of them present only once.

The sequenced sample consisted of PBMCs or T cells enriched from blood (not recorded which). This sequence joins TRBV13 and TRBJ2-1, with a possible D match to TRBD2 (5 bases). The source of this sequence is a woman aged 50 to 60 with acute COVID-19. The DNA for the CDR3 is TGTGCCAGCAGCACATCTGCGGGCGGCTCCTACAATGAGCAGTTCTTC. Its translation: CASSTSAGGSYNEQFF.